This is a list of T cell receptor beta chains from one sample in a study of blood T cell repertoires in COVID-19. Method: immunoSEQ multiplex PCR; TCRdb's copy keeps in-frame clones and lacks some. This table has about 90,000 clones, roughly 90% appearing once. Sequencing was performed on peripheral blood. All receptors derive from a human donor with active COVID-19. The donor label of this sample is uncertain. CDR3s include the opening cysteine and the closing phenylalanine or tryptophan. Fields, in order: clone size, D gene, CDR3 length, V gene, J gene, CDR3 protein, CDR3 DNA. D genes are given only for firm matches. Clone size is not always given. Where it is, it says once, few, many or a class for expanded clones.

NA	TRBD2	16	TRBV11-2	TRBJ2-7	CASSLDSGGGSYEQYF	TGTGCCAGCAGCTTAGATAGCGGGGGGGGATCCTACGAGCAGTACTTC
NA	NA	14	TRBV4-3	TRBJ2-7	CASSQERRGPEQYF	TGCGCCAGCAGCCAAGAGAGGCGGGGCCCCGAGCAGTACTTC
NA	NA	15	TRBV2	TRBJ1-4	CASSEAQGVNEKLFF	TGTGCCAGCAGTGAGGCCCAGGGTGTCAATGAAAAACTGTTTTTT
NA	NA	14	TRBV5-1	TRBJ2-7	CASSLAPGADEQYF	TGCGCCAGCAGCTTGGCCCCGGGAGCGGACGAGCAGTACTTC
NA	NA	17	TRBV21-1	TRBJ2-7	CASSKAFSQGQNYEQYF	TGTGCCAGCAGCAAAGCGTTTAGTCAGGGTCAGAACTACGAGCAGTACTTC
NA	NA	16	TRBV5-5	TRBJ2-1	CASSPSAGASGSEQFF	TGTGCCAGCAGCCCCAGCGCAGGGGCGAGTGGGAGTGAGCAGTTCTTC
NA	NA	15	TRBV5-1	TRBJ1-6	CASSASGTWQSPLHF	TGCGCCAGCAGCGCCTCCGGGACTTGGCAATCACCCCTCCACTTT
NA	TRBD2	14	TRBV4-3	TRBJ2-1	CASSQEGLDNEQFF	TGCGCCAGCAGCCAAGAGGGACTAGACAATGAGCAGTTCTTC
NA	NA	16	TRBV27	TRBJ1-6	CASSTRQSSYNSPLHF	TGTGCCAGCAGTACCCGACAGAGCTCCTATAATTCACCCCTCCACTTT
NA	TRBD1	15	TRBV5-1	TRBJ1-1	CASSLVGTVRTEAFF	TGCGCCAGCAGCTTGGTGGGGACAGTAAGGACTGAAGCTTTCTTT
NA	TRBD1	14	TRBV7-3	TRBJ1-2	CASSSMTGADGYTF	TGTGCCAGCAGCTCGATGACAGGGGCTGATGGCTACACCTTC
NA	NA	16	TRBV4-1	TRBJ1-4	CASSQGTQGFNEKLFF	TGCGCCAGCAGCCAAGGGACACAGGGTTTCAATGAAAAACTGTTTTTT
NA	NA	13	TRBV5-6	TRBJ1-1	CASSSGGITEAFF	TGTGCCAGCAGTTCCGGAGGAATCACTGAAGCTTTCTTT
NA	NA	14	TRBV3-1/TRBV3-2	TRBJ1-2	CASSPAQGLYGYTF	TGTGCCAGCAGCCCGGCCCAGGGGCTATATGGCTACACCTTC
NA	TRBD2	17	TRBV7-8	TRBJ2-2	CASSTSGGNIRAGELFF	TGTGCCAGCAGTACTAGCGGGGGGAATATTAGGGCCGGGGAGCTGTTTTTT
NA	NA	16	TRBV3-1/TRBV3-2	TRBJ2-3	CASSHHLGGGTDTQYF	TGTGCCAGCAGCCACCATTTGGGGGGAGGCACAGATACGCAGTATTTT
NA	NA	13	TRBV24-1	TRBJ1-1	CATSESGGSEAFF	TGTGCCACCAGTGAGTCGGGGGGCTCTGAAGCTTTCTTT
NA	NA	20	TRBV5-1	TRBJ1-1	CASSSDKIGDFRRMNTEAFF	TGCGCCAGCAGCTCGGACAAAATTGGAGACTTTCGCCGCATGAACACTGAAGCTTTCTTT
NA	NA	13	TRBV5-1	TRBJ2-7	CASSLGQWYEQYF	TGCGCCAGCAGCTTGGGACAGTGGTACGAGCAGTACTTC
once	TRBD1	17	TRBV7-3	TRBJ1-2	CASSFRDRGLRSYGYTF	TGTGCCAGCAGCTTCCGGGACAGGGGGCTGAGGAGCTATGGCTACACCTTC
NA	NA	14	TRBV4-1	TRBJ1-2	CASSRPGDEGGYTF	TGCGCCAGCAGCCGGCCAGGGGATGAGGGTGGCTACACCTTC
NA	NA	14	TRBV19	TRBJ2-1	CASSDGTLYNEQFF	TGTGCCAGTAGTGACGGGACTCTCTACAATGAGCAGTTCTTC
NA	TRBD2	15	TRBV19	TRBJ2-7	CASSIIAGGDYEQYF	TGTGCCAGCTCCATTATAGCGGGGGGGGATTACGAGCAGTACTTC
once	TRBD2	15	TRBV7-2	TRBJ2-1	CASSFRRGVDNEQFF	TGTGCCAGCAGCTTTCGGCGGGGGGTGGACAATGAGCAGTTCTTC
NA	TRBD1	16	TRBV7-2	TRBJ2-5	CASGIDRGRIGETQYF	TGTGCCAGCGGAATAGACAGGGGGCGCATCGGAGAGACCCAGTACTTC
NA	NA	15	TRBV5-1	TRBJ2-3	CASSLGAGWSDTQYF	TGCGCCAGCAGCTTGGGAGCAGGGTGGTCAGATACGCAGTATTTT
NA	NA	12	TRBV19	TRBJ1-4	CASSIRQGQMIF	TGTGCCAGTAGTATCAGGCAGGGGCAGATGATTTTT
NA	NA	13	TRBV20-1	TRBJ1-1	CSASDDRYTEAFF	TGCAGTGCTAGTGATGACAGGTACACTGAAGCTTTCTTT
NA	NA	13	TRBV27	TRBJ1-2	CASSPLSQGGYTF	TGTGCCAGCAGCCCACTCAGTCAGGGCGGCTACACCTTC
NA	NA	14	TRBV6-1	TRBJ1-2	CASSDREGSYGYTF	TGTGCCAGCAGTGATCGGGAAGGTAGCTATGGCTACACCTTC
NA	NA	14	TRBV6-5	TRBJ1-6	CASRGGRAGSPLHF	TGTGCCAGCAGAGGCGGGAGGGCTGGGTCACCCCTCCACTTT
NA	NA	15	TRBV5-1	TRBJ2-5	CASSRMPQGLETQYF	TGCGCCAGCAGCCGGATGCCCCAGGGCCTCGAGACCCAGTACTTC
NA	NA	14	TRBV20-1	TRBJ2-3	CSASPTDRHDTQYF	TGCAGTGCTAGTCCTACCGACAGGCACGATACGCAGTATTTT
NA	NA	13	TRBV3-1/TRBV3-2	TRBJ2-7	CASSPEGRGEQYF	TGTGCCAGCAGCCCTGAGGGTCGCGGCGAGCAGTACTTC
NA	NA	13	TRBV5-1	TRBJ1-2	CASSLPQGYGYTF	TGCGCCAGCAGCTTGCCGCAGGGATATGGCTACACCTTC
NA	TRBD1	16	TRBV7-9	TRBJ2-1	CASSATGVPSYNEQFF	TGTGCCAGCAGCGCCACAGGGGTCCCCTCTTACAATGAGCAGTTCTTC
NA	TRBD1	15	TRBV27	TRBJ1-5	CASRGGQGNNQPQHF	TGTGCCAGCAGAGGGGGACAGGGTAACAATCAGCCCCAGCATTTT
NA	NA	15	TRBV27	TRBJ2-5	CASSSDREERETQYF	TGTGCCAGCAGTTCTGACAGGGAGGAGCGAGAGACCCAGTACTTC
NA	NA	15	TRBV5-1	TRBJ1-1	CASSLLVVSDTEAFF	TGCGCCAGCAGCTTGTTAGTAGTTAGTGACACTGAAGCTTTCTTT
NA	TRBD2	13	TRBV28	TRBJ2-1	CASSWPAGNEQFF	TGTGCCAGCAGTTGGCCAGCGGGGAATGAGCAGTTCTTC
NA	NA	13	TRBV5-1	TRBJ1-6	CASSSDEDSPLHF	TGCGCCAGCAGCTCTGACGAGGATTCACCCCTCCACTTT
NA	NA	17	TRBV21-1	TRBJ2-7	CASSKPPRSSDKNEQYF	TGTGCCAGCAGCAAACCCCCTAGATCTTCTGATAAGAACGAGCAGTACTTC
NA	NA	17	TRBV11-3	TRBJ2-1	CASSPSRGGQGYNEQFF	TGTGCCAGCAGCCCGTCAAGGGGGGGGCAAGGGTACAATGAGCAGTTCTTC
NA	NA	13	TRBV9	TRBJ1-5	CASSAKSGQPQHF	TGTGCCAGCAGCGCTAAGTCGGGTCAGCCCCAGCATTTT
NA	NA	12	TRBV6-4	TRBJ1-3	CASSQGGNTIYF	TGTGCCAGCAGCCAGGGGGGAAACACCATATATTTT
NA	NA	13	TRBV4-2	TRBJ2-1	CASSQDRGREQFF	TGTGCCAGCAGCCAAGACAGGGGCCGCGAGCAGTTCTTC